This TCR beta chain comes out of a study of T-cell reconstitution after alpha-beta-depleted transplantation in children. Whole-study results and caveats: The origin of alpha-beta T cells about two months after transplant was reportedly several hundred expanded graft clones. For some patients, TCRbeta diversity was high at day 60 because of recipient T cells and thymic progenitors that survived. At one year after transplant, newly produced T cells mostly accounted for T-cell counts and diversity.

Preparation of the TCRbeta library used unique molecular identifiers. TCRdb ran MiXCR on the PCR reads and lists one entry per CDR3 protein. The sample holds more than 200,000 distinct CDR3 sequences; approximately 17% are singletons and the top ten take roughly two fifths. With regard to this clonotype: The antigen remains undetermined.

CDR3 size: 14 residues. Trimming removed 3 bases from V and 1 base from J, with 6 bases in between. Germline V CDR1 and CDR2: SGHTA, FQGTGA. The chain uses TRBV7-3 and TRBJ2-2; D unclear. The source of this sequence is a male patient aged 2 to 10 who had a stem cell transplant for acute lymphoblastic leukemia, so the T cells may come from the graft donor. Source: PBMCs, mostly from graft donor cells, taken 360 days after TCRalphabeta/CD19-depleted stem cell transplant. CDR3 in amino acids: CASSLNGNTGELFF. The CDR3 DNA sequence: TGTGCCAGCAGCTTGAATGGGAACACCGGGGAGCTGTTTTTT.